The 16 T cell receptor beta chains below all came from one sample that was sequenced in a study of CD8 T cells in ankylosing spondylitis. TCRdb reprocessed the 5' RACE reads with MiXCR, giving one entry per CDR3 protein. The data hold about 700,000 distinct CDR3 sequences, with roughly 20% observed a single time. Whole-study findings and limits: What appeared characteristic of ankylosing spondylitis blood was a TCR beta motif of 7 or 8 highly homologous variants.

These receptors lack a known antigen. Sample: blood, either unsorted or a sorted T cell fraction (not recorded which). The source of these receptors is a male donor with ankylosing spondylitis.

The V call is TRBV6-1, the J call TRBJ2-7, with 13 bases fitting TRBD2. This CDR3 contains 15 residues. The junction had 8 bases not matched to a gene; V was cut back by 7 bases and J by 5 bases. Germline V gene data show CDR1 as MNHNS and CDR2 as SASEGT. CDR3 region: CASKLLAGGPDEQYF. The CDR3 DNA sequence: TGTGCCAGCAAACTACTAGCGGGAGGGCCCGACGAGCAGTACTTC.

The sample holds a few counts of this clonotype. This chain uses TRBV12-3 or TRBV12-4 with TRBJ2-3, with 7 bases that match TRBD1. The CDR3 is 17 amino acids. The V and J ends lost 6 bases and 0 bases, in that order; junction bases with no gene match: 12. CDR3 loop: CASRGPLGGGSTDTQYF. The CDR3 region has the DNA TGTGCCAGCAGGGGACCTTTAGGGGGCGGGAGCACAGATACGCAGTATTTT.

V and J are TRBV6-1 and TRBJ1-1; D not resolved. CDR1 and CDR2 (germline): MNHNS, SASEGT. Deletions cut 7 bases from V and 1 base from J, with 10 bases between. The CDR3 sequence is 13 residues long. CDR3: CASKRRANTEAFF. The CDR3 DNA follows: TGTGCCAGCAAGCGACGGGCGAACACTGAAGCTTTCTTT.

The chain uses TRBV7-2 and TRBJ2-5, with 7 nucleotides matching TRBD2. From germline, CDR1 is SGHTA and CDR2 FQGNSA. This CDR3 region has 14 residues. With 7 bases clipped from V and 3 bases from J, the junction kept 8 bases outside the gene matches. The CDR3 spells CASTNRGTKETQYF. In DNA form, the CDR3 reads TGTGCCAGCACCAACCGAGGGACTAAAGAGACCCAGTACTTC.

DNA of the CDR3: TGTGCCAGCACTCCCAGGGCTGGGGCCAACGTCCTGACTTTC. It translates to CASTPRAGANVLTF. The V and J genes are TRBV12-3 or TRBV12-4 and TRBJ2-6; D is possibly TRBD1 (5 bases). The length of the CDR3 is 14 residues. With 7 bases removed from V and 2 bases from J, the gap between germline ends came to 9 bases.

In this sample, this clonotype turned up a few times. The chain joins TRBV12-3 or TRBV12-4 to TRBJ1-4, with a possible D match to TRBD1 (5 bases). Trimming cost V 3 bases and J 10 bases, with 15 bases left between them. The CDR3 has 14 amino acids. The CDR3 DNA follows: TGTGCCAGCAGTTTCGCGCAGGGTTTGGGAAAACTGTTTTTT. This codes for CASSFAQGLGKLFF.

This clonotype was found a few times. V gene TRBV12-3 or TRBV12-4 combines with J gene TRBJ1-2; no definite D call. The CDR3 runs to 15 residues. Trimming cost V 6 bases and J 10 bases, with 24 bases left between them. DNA of the CDR3: TGTGCCAGCAGGCCCACCCTGGGAGGGCGCAGCGTCTACACCTTC. Amino acids: CASRPTLGGRSVYTF.

The table lists this clonotype with a few counts. The chain employs TRBV9 and TRBJ2-2; a possible D gene is TRBD2 (6 bases). Trimming took off 4 bases at V and 6 bases at J, with 13 bases between the two ends. The germline V gene has CDR1 SGDLS and CDR2 YYNGEE. The CDR3 runs to 14 residues. The CDR3 loop reads CASSPRLDAGELFF. Written as DNA, the CDR3 is TGTGCCAGCAGCCCACGACTAGATGCCGGGGAGCTGTTTTTT.

The chain combines TRBV29-1 with TRBJ2-7; D gene uncertain. This CDR3 has 13 amino acids. Looked up from germline, CDR1 is SQVTM and CDR2 is ANQGSEA. Trimming stripped 0 bases from V and 3 bases from J, with 9 bases between. In DNA form, the CDR3 reads TGCAGCGTTGAAGATCCTAAGAGCTACGAGCAGTACTTC. It is translated as CSVEDPKSYEQYF.

This clonotype was counted a few times. The chain recombines TRBV4-2 with TRBJ1-4, with a tentative D call TRBD1 (5 bases). This CDR3 is 15 amino acids long. Germline V gives CDR1 LGHNA, CDR2 YNFKEQ. Trimming removed 6 bases from V and 2 bases from J, with 13 bases in between. The CDR3 DNA is TGTGCCAGCAGAGCGAGGGAGGGGACTAATGAAAAACTGTTTTTT. Protein product: CASRAREGTNEKLFF.

The chain employs TRBV5-1 and TRBJ1-1; no firm D call. There are 15 residues in the CDR3. Trimming took off 0 bases at V and 1 base at J, with 10 bases between the two ends. CDR1 SGHRS and CDR2 YFSETQ come from the germline V gene. CDR3 sequence (DNA): TGCGCCAGCAGCTTGGAACGGATGGGGAACACTGAAGCTTTCTTT. Encoded protein: CASSLERMGNTEAFF.

The rearrangement joins TRBV12-3 or TRBV12-4 to TRBJ1-2; D gene uncertain. The V gene lost 3 bases and the J gene lost 8 bases, with 22 bases spanning the gap. The CDR3 is 16 amino acids. In DNA form, the CDR3 reads TGTGCCAGCAGTTTGCGGCTAGTTGGGGAAACGAGGGGCTACACCTTC. Translated, it gives CASSLRLVGETRGYTF.

V usage is TRBV10-3 and J usage is TRBJ2-1; the match to TRBD2 covers 7 bases. Germline V gives CDR1 ENHRY, CDR2 SYGVKD. This CDR3 region has 13 residues. Trimming took 7 bases from V and 7 from J; bases not matched to a gene: 7. In nucleotides, the CDR3 is TGTGCCATCACGGGGGGTCCGGGGAATGAGCAGTTCTTC. Translation gives CAITGGPGNEQFF.

This clonotype was picked up a small number of times. The chain uses TRBV12-3 or TRBV12-4 and TRBJ1-2; TRBD1 is a possible D gene (6 bases). Trimming removed 5 bases from V and 4 bases from J, with 11 bases in between. This CDR3 is built from 13 residues. CDR3 DNA sequence: TGTGCCAGCAGTCCACAGGGTACCTATGGCTACACCTTC. Encoded protein: CASSPQGTYGYTF.

This clonotype was picked up many times. The chain has TRBV15 and TRBJ2-7, with D possibly called TRBD1 or TRBD2 (7 bases each). V shed 2 bases and J shed 2 bases, with 19 bases lying between them. Germline V gene sequence: CDR1 LNHNV, CDR2 YYDKDF (reference sequence). The CDR3 consists of 17 residues. DNA for the CDR3: TGTGCCACCAGCAGACATCCCGGGACAGCGGGGACCTACGAGCAGTACTTC. Encoded protein: CATSRHPGTAGTYEQYF.

This clonotype was seen a few times. The chain links TRBV20-1 to TRBJ1-1; a weak D match, TRBD1 (5 bases). Deletions cut 1 base from V and 1 base from J, with 19 bases between. This CDR3 is built from 17 residues. The germline V gene has CDR1 DFQATT and CDR2 SNEGSKA (reference sequence). The CDR3 DNA reads as TGCAGTGCTAGAGGAGGGTTGTGGGGGATCCCGAACACTGAAGCTTTCTTT. As protein: CSARGGLWGIPNTEAFF.